The clone carrying this T cell receptor (beta chain) was recorded only once. The data derive from a study of blood T cell repertoires in COVID-19. Study context: Material from acute and convalescent COVID-19 was sourced from the United States, Italy and Spain. The cDNA or gDNA used as material had been derived from T cells, B-cell-depleted T cells, or PBMCs.

Under the authors' procedure: Reference gene primer amplification in the assay estimated nucleated cell counts. The assay was immunoSEQ multiplex PCR, and TCRdb's table has in-frame clones only and misses some. The V and J calls and clone size are taken from that table; D and trimming were inferred from the DNA. Of approximately 120,000 clones in the sample, roughly 80% are singletons; the top ten hold around 5.5%. This CDR3 spans 16 amino acids. J was trimmed by 4 bases and V by 5 bases; bases with no gene match: 10. Germline V gene lookup returns CDR1 LNHDA and CDR2 SQIVND (reference sequence). The chain is built from TRBV19 and TRBJ1-1; 10 positions match TRBD1. The material sequenced was peripheral blood. The sequence was collected from a man between 60 and 75 years old with acute or convalescent COVID-19. The CDR3 spells CASSPRQGARVTEAFF. CDR3 in DNA: TGTGCCAGTAGTCCCCGACAGGGGGCGCGGGTCACTGAAGCTTTCTTT.